Presented here are 21 T cell receptor beta chains from one specimen sequenced in a study of shared clonotypes between healthy human individuals (dated by TCRdb to 2019 to 2021). The library was generated by the immunoSEQ multiplex PCR assay. The table comes from immuneACCESS by way of TCRdb, which keeps in-frame sequences with V and J called. Part of the clones is missing from these tables; in studies checked, under half for an unresolved V gene and the rest for unknown reasons. In all, the sample holds around 500,000 clones, and 81% of those were seen once. The ten biggest clones cover approximately 12% of the sample. Input material: PBMCs. Receptors originate from a middle-aged woman in good health. Some clones in this sample may be carry-over from other donors' samples.

This rearrangement joins TRBV6-6 to TRBJ1-5, with D perhaps TRBD1 (5 bases). The CDR3 is 15 residues long. With 2 bases removed from V and 3 bases from J, the gap between germline ends came to 11 bases. CDR1 and CDR2 (germline): MNHNY, SVGAGI (reference sequence). The DNA for the CDR3 is TGTGCCAGCAGTTACGGAGGGGTCCCCAATCAGCCCCAGCATTTT. It is translated as CASSYGGVPNQPQHF.

This clone was detected only a few times. The rearrangement links TRBV30 to TRBJ1-2; 8 bases fit TRBD1. Germline V CDR1 and CDR2: GTSNPN, SVGIG (reference sequence). This CDR3 has 15 residues. V gave up 3 bases and J gave up 5 bases; unmatched junction bases: 11. CDR3 loop: CAWRNTPRGQYGYTF. CDR3 coding DNA: TGTGCCTGGAGGAACACCCCCAGGGGGCAATATGGCTACACCTTC.

This clone was seen once. The J gene is TRBJ2-7, the V gene TRBV5-4; D is undetermined. There are 12 residues in the CDR3. V gave up 4 bases and J gave up 4 bases, with 9 bases separating them. The germline gives CDR1 SGHNT, CDR2 YYREEE (reference sequence). The CDR3 region has the DNA TGTGCCAGCAGCATAGGGTTTTACGAGCAGTACTTC. It is translated as CASSIGFYEQYF.

This chain joins TRBV2 and TRBJ1-1; D is unclear. The CDR3 is 12 amino acids. Germline V gene data show CDR1 as SNHLY and CDR2 as FYNNEI. Trimming pared 2 bases from V and 11 bases from J, leaving 12 bases between. For the CDR3, the DNA is TGTGCCAGCAGTGAAAGTGCGGTTCGGGCTTTCTTT. Residues: CASSESAVRAFF.

The chain recombines TRBV27 with TRBJ2-1; 12 bases line up with TRBD2. This CDR3 is 15 amino acids long. V lost 7 bases and J lost 7; bases outside the gene matches: 8. Looked up from germline, CDR1 is MNHEY and CDR2 is SMNVEV (reference sequence). The chain's CDR3 is CASTQTSGSGNEQFF. CDR3 DNA: TGTGCCAGCACCCAGACTAGCGGGAGTGGTAATGAGCAGTTCTTC.

This chain links TRBV2 with TRBJ1-3; D gene ambiguous. The CDR3 spans 13 residues. V gave up 6 bases and J gave up 0 bases, with 6 bases separating them. Germline V lookup: CDR1 SNHLY, CDR2 FYNNEI. The CDR3 sequence is CASSRVSGNTIYF. The CDR3 DNA follows: TGTGCCAGCAGCCGGGTCTCTGGAAACACCATATATTTT.

This clone is judged medium-sized. The chain links TRBV2 to TRBJ2-7; the match to TRBD2 covers 11 bases. The CDR3 is 16 amino acids. Per the germline V gene, CDR1 is SNHLY and CDR2 is FYNNEI. V lost 9 bases to trimming and J lost 0 bases; unmatched junction nucleotides: 10. This CDR3 reads CASKGLAVTDSYEQYF. The CDR3 DNA sequence: TGTGCCAGTAAGGGACTAGCGGTAACTGACTCCTACGAGCAGTACTTC. Full variable domain (outside the CDR3, taken from reference TRBV2 and TRBJ2-7): EPEVTQTPSHQVTQMGQEVILRCVPISNHLYFYWYRQILGQKVEFLVSFYNNEISEKSEIFDDQFSVERPDGSNFTLKIRSTKLEDSAMYFCASKGLAVTDSYEQYFGPGTRLTVT.

To note about this clone: A far larger clone is only one base removed, so a read error is likely. The chain links TRBV7-2 to TRBJ2-1; no clear D. CDR1 and CDR2 from the germline V gene are SGHTA and FQGNSA. The V and J ends lost 5 bases and 5 bases respectively, with 19 bases between them. The CDR3 runs to 16 residues. The CDR3 coding sequence is TGTGCCAGCAGCCCTCAAGTGGGGTGGTGCAACAATGAGCAGTTCTTC. Translation: CASSPQVGWCNNEQFF.

A word on this clone: Compared with germline, one end of the junction differs, possibly owing to a read error. The chain couples TRBV5-8 to TRBJ2-1; D is tentatively TRBD1 or TRBD2 (5 bases each). This CDR3 comprises 16 residues. The germline gives CDR1 SGHTS, CDR2 YDEGEE. The CDR3: CASSQLGTGDYNEQFF. For the CDR3, the DNA is TGCGCCAGCAGCCAGCTGGGGACCGGCGACTACAATGAGCAGTTCTTC.

J is TRBJ2-2 and V is TRBV5-6, with unresolved D. The germline CDR1 and CDR2 sequences are SGHDT and YYEEEE. This CDR3 region has 12 residues. Deletions cut 2 bases from V and 7 bases from J, with 6 bases between. CDR3 bases: TGTGCCAGCAGCTTACCGGTCGGGGAGCTGTTTTTT. Amino acid sequence: CASSLPVGELFF.

The CDR3 bases are TGCGCCAGCAGTCCTGGGACAGCACAAGAGACCCAGTACTTC. This encodes CASSPGTAQETQYF. V is TRBV5-1 and J is TRBJ2-5; the match to TRBD1 covers 7 bases. The length of the CDR3 is 14 residues. The J segment lost 2 bases and the V segment lost 5 bases, leaving 6 bases of the junction unmatched. The V gene's germline CDR1 is SGHRS and CDR2 YFSETQ. The whole variable domain, filled in from reference TRBV5-1 and TRBJ2-5, reads KAGVTQTPRYLIKTRGQQVTLSCSPISGHRSVSWYQQTPGQGLQFLFEYFSETQRNKGNFPGRFSGRQFSNSRSEMNVSTLELGDSALYLCASSPGTAQETQYFGPGTRLLVL.

J is TRBJ2-2 and V is TRBV5-1, with a weak D call TRBD2 (5 bases). V was pared by 0 bases and J by 0 bases, with 9 bases between. Germline values: CDR1 SGHRS, CDR2 YFSETQ. The CDR3 has 16 residues. CDR3 sequence: CASSLAAGANTGELFF. The CDR3 DNA sequence: TGCGCCAGCAGCTTGGCCGCCGGGGCGAACACCGGGGAGCTGTTTTTT.

To note about this clone: A read error likely explains this, since a far larger clone differs by one base. This sample includes further DNA sequences coding for the same CDR3. V and J are TRBV30 and TRBJ2-3; D is ambiguous. V was trimmed by 7 bases and J by 3 bases, leaving 11 bases between them. CDR1 GTSNPN and CDR2 SVGIG come from the germline V gene (reference sequence). The CDR3 consists of 12 residues. DNA for the CDR3: TGTGCCTTGACGACCGGGACAGATACGCAGTATTTT. Its translation is CALTTGTDTQYF.

Comments on this clone: One base away lies a much larger clone, so this may be a sequencing read error. The V call is TRBV18, the J call TRBJ1-3; D might be TRBD1 (5 bases). This CDR3 region has 16 residues. Germline assignment: CDR1 KGHSH and CDR2 LQKENI. The CDR3 DNA reads as TGTGCCAGCTCACCCCTCGGGACGGCCTCTGTAAACACCATATATTTT. The encoded protein is CASSPLGTASVNTIYF. Drawing the rest from reference TRBV18 and TRBJ1-3, the complete variable domain is NAGVMQNPRHLVRRRGQEARLRCSPMKGHSHVYWYRQLPEEGLKFMVYLQKENIIDESGMPKERFSAEFPKEGPSILRIQQVVRGDSAAYFCASSPLGTASVNTIYFGEGSWLTVV.

Of note for this clone: A far larger clone is off by one base, so a read error is likely. The V call is TRBV30, the J call TRBJ1-3; D is ambiguous. The CDR3 is 11 residues long. V was clipped by 2 bases and J by 7 bases, with 6 bases between them. Germline V lookup: CDR1 GTSNPN, CDR2 SVGIG (reference sequence). The CDR3 reads CAWSCRNTIYF. CDR3 bases: TGTGCCTGGAGTTGCAGGAACACCATATATTTT.

This sequence joins TRBV7-9 and TRBJ2-7; possibly TRBD2 for D (7 bases). CDR1 and CDR2 from the germline V gene are SEHNR and FQNEAQ (reference sequence). V was shortened by 4 bases and J by 4 bases, with 14 bases between the two germline ends. The CDR3 contains 14 residues. The CDR3 region has the DNA TGTGCCAGCAGCTGGGGTGCGGGGGCTTACGAGCAGTACTTC. It codes for CASSWGAGAYEQYF.

The chain carries TRBV29-1 and TRBJ2-2; TRBD1 matches at 9 bases. CDR1 and CDR2 (germline): SQVTM, ANQGSEA. V lost 7 bases and J lost 6; bases outside the gene matches: 12. The CDR3 length is 15 residues. Here the CDR3 reads CSGAMGTGRPGELFF. Here the CDR3 DNA reads TGCAGCGGCGCAATGGGGACAGGGAGGCCCGGGGAGCTGTTTTTT.

Comment on this clone: This could be a read error, since a much larger clone is one nucleotide away. Within the sample, other DNA sequences also encode this same CDR3. The chain links TRBV28 to TRBJ2-5, with D possibly TRBD2 on 6 matching bases. The CDR3 runs 16 residues. V was shortened by 1 base and J by 3 bases, with 15 bases between the two germline ends. From germline, CDR1 is MDHEN and CDR2 SYDVKM. Written as DNA, the CDR3 is TGTGCCAGCAGTTTATTCAGCGGGCCGGGTGAAGAGACCCAGTACTTC. Encoded protein: CASSLFSGPGEETQYF.

Concerning this clone itself: A far larger clone is a single base away, which makes a read error likely. CDR3 nucleotides: TGTGCCAGCAGCCCGAGGGACGGGGGGGAGACCCTGTACTTC. Its translation is CASSPRDGGETLYF. This chain connects TRBV11-1 to TRBJ2-5; 8 bases line up with TRBD2. This CDR3 contains 14 residues. The germline gives CDR1 SGHAT, CDR2 FQDESV (reference sequence). Complete variable domain (other parts from reference TRBV11-1 and TRBJ2-5): EAEVAQSPRYKITEKSQAVAFWCDPISGHATLYWYRQILGQGPELLVQFQDESVVDDSQLPKDRFSAERLKGVDSTLKIQPAELGDSAMYLCASSPRDGGETLYFGPGTRLLVL.

This clone was detected only a few times. The chain has TRBV13 and TRBJ2-7, with 7 nucleotides matching TRBD1. The junction had 14 bases not matched to a gene; V was cut back by 5 bases and J by 7 bases. This CDR3 has 15 residues. Germline V gene lookup returns CDR1 PRHDT and CDR2 FYEKMQ (reference sequence). The CDR3: CASSRTGTDSREQYF. The CDR3 DNA sequence: TGTGCCAGCAGCCGCACCGGGACAGACTCTAGAGAGCAGTACTTC.

The chain has TRBV10-3 and TRBJ2-2, with D possibly called TRBD1 or TRBD2 (5 bases each). The V and J ends lost 11 bases and 4 bases respectively, with 17 bases between them. CDR1 and CDR2 (germline): ENHRY, SYGVKD. The CDR3 is 14 amino acids. DNA of the CDR3: TGTGCCCACAGGCGAGGGGATACCACCGGGGAGCTGTTTTTT. Translated: CAHRRGDTTGELFF.